The 25 T cell receptor beta chains reported below all come from one sample, sequenced in a study of OX40 agonist ivuxolimab in advanced cancers. Clones were sequenced by immunoSEQ multiplex PCR, and TCRdb holds only the in-frame ones, with some missing. Among 30,000 to 40,000 clones listed, 65% to 85% were seen once. The sample was CD4+ or CD8+ T cells sorted from blood, taken in a trial of the OX40 agonist ivuxolimab. Every receptor here comes from an adult with an advanced solid tumor such as melanoma, head and neck, liver or kidney cancer.

The chain recombines TRBV27 with TRBJ1-1, with a tentative D call TRBD1 (6 bases). The CDR3 extends over 15 amino acids. Germline loops: CDR1 MNHEY, CDR2 SMNVEV (reference sequence). V lost 6 bases to trimming and J lost 6 bases, with 20 bases between them. This chain's CDR3 is CASRSGQGIYAEAFF. The CDR3 bases are TGTGCCAGCAGATCTGGGCAGGGGATCTACGCTGAAGCTTTCTTT.

This clone was recorded many times. The rearrangement uses TRBV7-8 and TRBJ1-5; D remains ambiguous. Trimming pared 1 base from V and 3 bases from J, leaving 10 bases between. The CDR3 covers 15 residues. Germline V CDR1 and CDR2: SGHVS, FQNEAQ. CDR3 residues: CASSLDLGVNQPQHF. CDR3 nucleotides: TGTGCCAGCAGCTTAGACCTTGGAGTCAATCAGCCCCAGCATTTT.

The chain links TRBV5-6 to TRBJ2-7, with a possible D match to TRBD1 (6 bases). The CDR3 covers 13 residues. V shed 6 bases and J shed 2 bases, with 12 bases lying between them. CDR1 SGHDT and CDR2 YYEEEE come from the germline V gene. CDR3 region: CASTGDTTYEQYF. CDR3 nucleotides: TGTGCCAGCACCGGGGACACCACCTACGAGCAGTACTTC.

V and J are TRBV28 and TRBJ1-5; 8 bases line up with TRBD1. Germline V CDR1 and CDR2: MDHEN, SYDVKM. CDR3 length equals 19 residues. Losses at the gene ends were 6 bases for V and 3 bases for J; bases not matched to a gene: 19. CDR3 nucleotides: TGTGCCAGCAGCATAGGGATCCCCACCGACAGGGGAGACAATCAGCCCCAGCATTTT. Translation: CASSIGIPTDRGDNQPQHF.

V gene TRBV19 combines with J gene TRBJ2-7; 7 bases match TRBD2. V dropped 3 bases and J dropped 0; count of bases not matched to a gene: 2. Germline-derived CDR1 and CDR2 are LNHDA and SQIVND (reference sequence). This CDR3 contains 14 residues. CDR3 region: CASSMGGGSYEQYF. The CDR3, as DNA: TGTGCCAGTAGTATGGGCGGGGGCTCCTACGAGCAGTACTTC.

The chain is built from TRBV6-1 and TRBJ2-1; D unclear. In germline, CDR1 is MNHNS, CDR2 SASEGT. With 1 base removed from V and 9 bases from J, the gap between germline ends came to 10 bases. The CDR3 sequence is 13 residues long. DNA for the CDR3: TGTGCCAGCAGTGAAGAAAAAAGATCTGAGCAGTTCTTC. Residues: CASSEEKRSEQFF.

This chain joins TRBV4-2 and TRBJ1-4, with TRBD1 matching over 7 bases. There are 16 residues in the CDR3. Germline trimming cut 1 base from V and 7 bases from J; bases unmatched to any gene: 9. Germline V gives CDR1 LGHNA, CDR2 YNFKEQ. As DNA, the CDR3 is TGTGCCAGCAGCCAAGTCGGGAGGGGGCTTAGTGAAAAACTGTTTTTT. This sequence encodes CASSQVGRGLSEKLFF.

This clone was counted once. The chain is built from TRBV7-3 and TRBJ2-1; 10 nucleotides line up with TRBD1. Germline lookup yields CDR1 SGHTA and CDR2 FQGTGA. The CDR3 length is 17 residues. V was pared by 1 base and J by 4 bases, with 7 bases of the junction left unmatched. In nucleotides, the CDR3 is TGTGCCAGCAGCTTAAACGGAGGACAGGGGGTTTACAATGAGCAGTTCTTC. Protein product: CASSLNGGQGVYNEQFF. Complete variable domain (other parts from reference TRBV7-3 and TRBJ2-1): GAGVSQTPSNKVTEKGKYVELRCDPISGHTALYWYRQSLGQGPEFLIYFQGTGAADDSGLPNDRFFAVRPEGSVSTLKIQRTERGDSAVYLCASSLNGGQGVYNEQFFGPGTRLTVL.

V and J are TRBV7-9 and TRBJ2-2, with D hard to call. CDR1 is SEHNR, CDR2 FQNEAQ, per germline (reference sequence). The length of the CDR3 is 11 residues. The V and J ends lost 11 bases and 0 bases respectively, with 4 bases between them. The CDR3 region is CAGSNTGELFF. The CDR3 DNA reads as TGTGCCGGATCGAACACCGGGGAGCTGTTTTTT.

The chain links TRBV25-1 to TRBJ1-1, with D maybe TRBD1 (5 bases). Per germline, CDR1 MGHDK and CDR2 SYGVNS. V gave up 2 bases and J gave up 4 bases, with 11 bases separating them. CDR3 length: 14 residues. This CDR3 reads CASSEAGSTTEAFF. The CDR3 DNA sequence: TGTGCCAGCAGTGAAGCAGGGTCGACCACTGAAGCTTTCTTT.

This clone was counted a single time. The rearrangement links TRBV7-2 to TRBJ1-1, with D possibly matching TRBD1 (5 bases). The V gene's germline CDR1 is SGHTA and CDR2 FQGNSA. The ends were cut back, 0 bases at V and 4 bases at J, with 12 bases in the middle. The CDR3 extends over 15 amino acids. CDR3 in DNA: TGTGCCAGCAGCTTAGCGCCAGGGAGAGCCACTGAAGCTTTCTTT. It codes for CASSLAPGRATEAFF.

The J gene is TRBJ1-1, the V gene TRBV27; TRBD1 is a possible D gene (6 bases). Between the trimmed V and J ends, which lost 2 bases and 3 bases, there was a span of 19 bases. CDR1 is MNHEY and CDR2 is SMNVEV in the germline V gene (reference sequence). This CDR3 spans 17 amino acids. The chain's CDR3 is CASSLTSVTGQYTEAFF. Here the CDR3 DNA reads TGTGCCAGCAGTTTAACTTCTGTGACAGGACAGTACACTGAAGCTTTCTTT.

The genes are TRBV2 and TRBJ2-1; 10 bases line up with TRBD2. Germline CDR1 is SNHLY and CDR2 is FYNNEI. This CDR3 contains 16 residues. After removal of 9 bases from V and 0 bases from J, the junction contained 8 bases not matched to a gene. The CDR3, as DNA: TGTGCCAGTGCCGGACTAGCGGACCTCTCCTACAATGAGCAGTTCTTC. As protein: CASAGLADLSYNEQFF. Variable domain in full (rest from reference TRBV2 and TRBJ2-1): EPEVTQTPSHQVTQMGQEVILRCVPISNHLYFYWYRQILGQKVEFLVSFYNNEISEKSEIFDDQFSVERPDGSNFTLKIRSTKLEDSAMYFCASAGLADLSYNEQFFGPGTRLTVL.

The chain combines TRBV15 with TRBJ1-1; no clear D. Germline values: CDR1 LNHNV, CDR2 YYDKDF (reference sequence). CDR3 length: 13 residues. Trimming took 1 base from V and 4 from J, leaving 7 bases between them. The CDR3 here is CATSRVYGTEAFF. The CDR3 DNA reads TGTGCCACCAGCAGAGTTTACGGCACTGAAGCTTTCTTT.

In this sample, this clone turned up once. The chain links TRBV5-6 to TRBJ1-1; TRBD1 is a possible D gene (6 bases). V lost 0 bases, J lost 1 base, and 7 bases lay in between. The CDR3 has 14 amino acids. Germline V gives CDR1 SGHDT, CDR2 YYEEEE. The CDR3 DNA reads TGTGCCAGCAGCTTGGGGACAGAGAACACTGAAGCTTTCTTT. Protein: CASSLGTENTEAFF.

The V call is TRBV7-8, the J call TRBJ1-3; unclear D gene. CDR1 and CDR2 from the germline V gene are SGHVS and FQNEAQ. V was trimmed by 2 bases and J by 0 bases, leaving 8 bases between them. CDR3 length equals 15 residues. This CDR3 reads CASSLSDRSGNTIYF. The DNA for the CDR3 is TGTGCCAGCAGCTTATCCGATCGCTCTGGAAACACCATATATTTT. The full variable domain, in which reference TRBV7-8 and TRBJ1-3 provide the parts outside the CDR3, is GAGVSQSPRYKVAKRGQDVALRCDPISGHVSLFWYQQALGQGPEFLTYFQNEAQLDKSGLPSDRFFAERPEGSVSTLKIQRTQQEDSAVYLCASSLSDRSGNTIYFGEGSWLTVV.

The genes are TRBV7-9 and TRBJ2-2; possible D gene TRBD2, 6 bases. CDR3 size: 15 residues. The germline CDR1 and CDR2 sequences are SEHNR and FQNEAQ (reference sequence). Trimming left V 4 bases short and J 6 bases short, with 15 bases between. CDR3 sequence (DNA): TGTGCCAGCAGCTCCCCTGCGGGAAGGGCCGGGGAGCTGTTTTTT. Residues: CASSSPAGRAGELFF.

The rearrangement joins TRBV2 to TRBJ2-7, with a weak D call TRBD1 (5 bases). Trimming removed 8 bases from V and 2 bases from J, with 13 bases in between. There are 13 residues in the CDR3. Germline V CDR1 and CDR2: SNHLY, FYNNEI. CDR3 sequence: CASAGKVPYEQYF. As DNA, the CDR3 is TGTGCCAGCGCAGGGAAGGTTCCCTACGAGCAGTACTTC.

V gene TRBV10-2 combines with J gene TRBJ2-7; D ambiguous. CDR1 is WSHSY and CDR2 is SAAADI in the germline V gene. There are 12 residues in the CDR3. The V and J ends lost 2 bases and 3 bases respectively, with 5 bases between them. CDR3 DNA sequence: TGCGCCAGCAGTGAGGGTAGCTACGAGCAGTACTTC. Amino acids: CASSEGSYEQYF.

V usage is TRBV6-1 and J usage is TRBJ1-5; D gene uncertain. The V and J ends lost 0 bases and 6 bases respectively, with 9 bases between them. Germline V gene sequence: CDR1 MNHNS, CDR2 SASEGT. The CDR3 has 14 residues. The chain's CDR3 is CASSEALLGQPQHF. In DNA form, the CDR3 reads TGTGCCAGCAGTGAAGCGCTTCTAGGTCAGCCCCAGCATTTT.

The V gene is TRBV5-3, the J gene TRBJ2-7, with D maybe TRBD1 (6 bases). TRBV5-3 is flagged as an ORF with uncertain function. Trimming removed 0 bases at V and 3 bases at J, with 13 bases between. There are 15 residues in the CDR3. The CDR3 sequence is CARSLEGQGYYEQYF. For the CDR3, the DNA is TGTGCCAGAAGCTTGGAGGGACAAGGATACTACGAGCAGTACTTC.

The J gene is TRBJ1-4, the V gene TRBV29-1, with 7 bases aligning to TRBD1. The CDR3 covers 13 residues. CDR1 is SQVTM, CDR2 ANQGSEA, per germline. Trimming cost V 6 bases and J 8 bases; bases outside gene matches: 9. In DNA form, the CDR3 reads TGCAGCGTGAGACCGGGACAGCACGAAAAACTGTTTTTT. Translating it yields CSVRPGQHEKLFF.

The chain employs TRBV30 and TRBJ2-7; D gene unclear. Trimming removed 0 bases at V and 0 bases at J, with 12 bases between. CDR1 is GTSNPN and CDR2 is SVGIG in the germline V gene (reference sequence). CDR3 size: 15 residues. Written as DNA, the CDR3 is TGTGCCTGGAGTGTAAACAGAGGTAGCTCCTACGAGCAGTACTTC. This encodes CAWSVNRGSSYEQYF.

V gene TRBV4-1 combines with J gene TRBJ2-1; D possibly corresponds to TRBD2 (6 bases). The CDR3 runs 18 residues. V was trimmed by 1 base and J by 4 bases, leaving 20 bases between them. Germline values: CDR1 MGHRA, CDR2 YSYEKL. In nucleotides, the CDR3 is TGCGCCAGCAGCCAAGGGGCGGCGGGGCGAAGCGGGTACAATGAGCAGTTCTTC. The encoded protein is CASSQGAAGRSGYNEQFF.

This sequence joins TRBV5-4 and TRBJ2-7; 9 nucleotides line up with TRBD2. The CDR3 is made up of 14 amino acids. Germline-derived CDR1 and CDR2 are SGHNT and YYREEE (reference sequence). Losses at the gene ends were 4 bases for V and 4 bases for J; bases not matched to a gene: 6. The CDR3 DNA sequence: TGTGCCAGCAGCGTGGGACTAGCCCATTACGAGCAGTACTTC. Residues: CASSVGLAHYEQYF. Full variable domain (remainder filled in from reference TRBV5-4 and TRBJ2-7): ETGVTQSPTHLIKTRGQQVTLRCSSQSGHNTVSWYQQALGQGPQFIFQYYREEENGRGNFPPRFSGLQFPNYSSELNVNALELDDSALYLCASSVGLAHYEQYFGPGTRLTVT.